This T cell receptor beta chain was identified during a study of blood T cell repertoires in COVID-19. For the study at large: The study drew acute and convalescent COVID-19 samples from the United States, Italy and Spain. In each case, the material was cDNA or gDNA derived from T cells, B-cell-depleted T cells, or PBMCs.

Participants reported their clinical history, and cohort assignment relied on those reports. In the original processing: Quantification of nucleated cells was approximated via reference gene primer amplification. The protocol was immunoSEQ multiplex PCR, while the TCRdb copy is restricted to in-frame clones and leaves out a portion. V, J and clone size reflect that table, while D and trimming were determined from the DNA. The repertoire includes some 190,000 clones, about 82% of them detected once, and about 6% sits in the top ten. The germline gives CDR1 SQVTM, CDR2 ANQGSEA. V dropped 7 bases and J dropped 5 bases, with 6 bases sitting between them. The CDR3 loop spans 10 amino acids.

The chain is built from TRBV29-1 and TRBJ2-1; D is uncertain. The receptor was derived from a man aged 40-49 years with acute COVID-19. Sequences were obtained from PBMCs or T cells enriched from blood (not recorded which). The CDR3, as DNA: TGCAGCGCAGCTCACAATGAGCAGTTCTTC. Translating gives CSAAHNEQFF.